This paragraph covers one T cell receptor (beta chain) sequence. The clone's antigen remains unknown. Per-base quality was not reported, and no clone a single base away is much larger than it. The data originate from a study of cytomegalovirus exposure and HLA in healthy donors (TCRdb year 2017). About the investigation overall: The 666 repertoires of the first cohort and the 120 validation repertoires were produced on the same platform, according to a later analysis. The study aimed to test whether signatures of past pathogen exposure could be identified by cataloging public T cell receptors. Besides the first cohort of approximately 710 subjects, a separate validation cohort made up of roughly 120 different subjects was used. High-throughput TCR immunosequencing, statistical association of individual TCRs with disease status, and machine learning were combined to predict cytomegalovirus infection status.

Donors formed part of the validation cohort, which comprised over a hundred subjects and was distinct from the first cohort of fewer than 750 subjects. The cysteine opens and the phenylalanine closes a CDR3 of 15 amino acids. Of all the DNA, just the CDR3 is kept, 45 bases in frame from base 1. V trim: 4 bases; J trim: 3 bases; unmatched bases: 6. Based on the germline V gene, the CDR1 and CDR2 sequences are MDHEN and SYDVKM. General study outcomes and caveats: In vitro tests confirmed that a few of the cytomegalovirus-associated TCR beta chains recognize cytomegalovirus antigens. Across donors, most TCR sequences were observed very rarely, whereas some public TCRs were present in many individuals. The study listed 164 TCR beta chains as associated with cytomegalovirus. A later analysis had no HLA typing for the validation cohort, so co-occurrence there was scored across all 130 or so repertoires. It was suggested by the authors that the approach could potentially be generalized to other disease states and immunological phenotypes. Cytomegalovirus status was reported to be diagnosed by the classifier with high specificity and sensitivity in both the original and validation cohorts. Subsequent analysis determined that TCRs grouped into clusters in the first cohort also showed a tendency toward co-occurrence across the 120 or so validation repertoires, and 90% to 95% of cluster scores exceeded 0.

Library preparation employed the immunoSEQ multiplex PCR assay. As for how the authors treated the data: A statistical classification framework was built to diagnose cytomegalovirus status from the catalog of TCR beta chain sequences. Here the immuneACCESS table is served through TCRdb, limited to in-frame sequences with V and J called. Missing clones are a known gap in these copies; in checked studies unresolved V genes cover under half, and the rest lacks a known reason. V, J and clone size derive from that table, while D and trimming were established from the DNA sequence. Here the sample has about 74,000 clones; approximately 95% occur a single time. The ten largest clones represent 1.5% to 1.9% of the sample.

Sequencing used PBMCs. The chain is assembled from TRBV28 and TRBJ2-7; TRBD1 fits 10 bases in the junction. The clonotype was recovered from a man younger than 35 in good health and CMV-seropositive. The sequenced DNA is TGTGCCAGCAGTTCCGGGACAGGGGTCCTCTACGAGCAGTACTTC. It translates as CASSSGTGVLYEQYF.